Here is one T cell receptor beta chain with its context. Primers for the PCR totalled 60 Vbeta and 13 Jbeta. The method was immunoSEQ multiplex PCR; TCRdb's version includes in-frame clones alone and lacks a portion of them. This table holds around 100,000 clones, 75% to 85% found once. These data originate in a study of cytomegalovirus exposure and HLA in healthy donors. At the time of sampling, donors were nominally healthy, though unrecorded immune exposures were likely. The sequencing input was PBMCs. This TCR was recovered from a woman under 30 in good health and CMV-seropositive.

The CDR3 coding sequence is TGTGCCAGCAGTGAAAACGGCGGCGGGGGCTACACCTTC. Translated, it gives CASSENGGGGYTF. This chain connects TRBV6-1 to TRBJ1-2, with D uncertain. This CDR3 spans 13 amino acids. Germline lookup yields CDR1 MNHNS and CDR2 SASEGT. Deletions cut 2 bases from V and 8 bases from J, with 12 bases between.